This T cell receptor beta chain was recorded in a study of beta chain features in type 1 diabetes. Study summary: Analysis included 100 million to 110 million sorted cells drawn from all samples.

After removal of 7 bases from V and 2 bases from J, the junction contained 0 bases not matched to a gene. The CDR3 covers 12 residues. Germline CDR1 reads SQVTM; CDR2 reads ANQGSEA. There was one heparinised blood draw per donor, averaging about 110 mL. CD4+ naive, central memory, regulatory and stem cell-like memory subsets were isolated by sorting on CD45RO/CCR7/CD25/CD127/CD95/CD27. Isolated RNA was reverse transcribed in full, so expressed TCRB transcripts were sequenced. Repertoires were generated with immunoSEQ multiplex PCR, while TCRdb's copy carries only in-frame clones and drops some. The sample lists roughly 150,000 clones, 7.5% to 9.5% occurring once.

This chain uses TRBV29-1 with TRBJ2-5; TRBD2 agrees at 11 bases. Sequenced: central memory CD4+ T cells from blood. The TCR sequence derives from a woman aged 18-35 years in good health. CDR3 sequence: CSASGGQETQYF. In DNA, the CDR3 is TGCAGCGCTAGCGGGGGGCAAGAGACCCAGTACTTC. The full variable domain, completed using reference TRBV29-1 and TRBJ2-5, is SAVISQKPSRDICQRGTSLTIQCQVDSQVTMMFWYRQQPGQSLTLIATANQGSEATYESGFVIDKFPISRPNLTFSTLTVSNMSPEDSSIYLCSASGGQETQYFGPGTRLLVL.